This TCR beta chain was identified in a study of T cells in Graves' hyperthyroidism and ophthalmopathy. Broader study findings: Blood held most thyroid clonotypes expanded above 0.001 frequency. Ophthalmopathy was model-predicted a median approximately six months pre-onset.

The V and J ends lost 3 bases and 5 bases respectively, with 10 bases between them. This CDR3 has 13 residues. The germline V gene has CDR1 LGHNA and CDR2 YNFKEQ. The CDR3 regions of TCR beta were amplified from RNA transcripts. In the first-round RT-PCR of the TCR CDR3, the HTBI primer set was used. TCRdb fed the multiplex PCR reads into MiXCR, producing one record per CDR3 protein. The sample lists under 350,000 distinct CDR3 sequences; around a sixth were seen once. In this sample, this clonotype turned up a few times. Its matching antigen is unknown. The J gene is TRBJ1-1, the V gene TRBV4-2, with a weak D call TRBD1 (5 bases). The TCR was taken from a woman in her forties or fifties with Graves' hyperthyroidism. Sequenced sample: blood. The CDR3 sequence: CASSQSAGTEAFF. The CDR3 DNA reads TGTGCCAGCAGCCAGTCCGCAGGGACTGAAGCTTTCTTT.